Listed here are 10 T cell receptor beta chains from one sample, sequenced in a study of metastatic and nonmetastatic thyroid tumors. Prior to thyroid surgery, none of the patients had received any treatment. TCRdb re-called clones from the PCR reads using MiXCR. The sample holds about 5,800 clones, around a fifth seen once. The sample comprised adjacent normal tissue. The receptors derive from a female donor with papillary thyroid cancer or a benign thyroid nodule (not recorded which). Some clones in this sample may be carry-over from other donors' samples.

This clone was seen a handful of times. The rearrangement links TRBV2 to TRBJ2-1; the D gene is possibly TRBD1 (6 bases). Germline V gene lookup returns CDR1 SNHLY and CDR2 FYNNEI. The CDR3 is 12 amino acids. The CDR3 reads CVSVTGQDEQFF. The CDR3 DNA reads as TGTGTCAGTGTGACAGGTCAAGATGAGCAGTTCTTC. Full variable domain (outside the CDR3, taken from reference TRBV2 and TRBJ2-1): EPEVTQTPSHQVTQMGQEVILRCVPISNHLYFYWYRQILGQKVEFLVSFYNNEISEKSEIFDDQFSVERPDGSNFTLKIRSTKLEDSAMYFCVSVTGQDEQFFGPGTRLTVL.

This clone qualifies as medium-sized. The CDR3 DNA follows: TGTGCCAGCAACCCGGACTACGCCTACGAGCAGTACTTC. Its protein is CASNPDYAYEQYF. The rearrangement joins TRBV2 to TRBJ2-7, with D possibly matching TRBD2 (6 bases). Germline-derived CDR1 and CDR2 are SNHLY and FYNNEI. The CDR3 is 13 amino acids. V was cut by 7 bases and J by 2 bases, with 12 bases left in between.

This clone is labeled as medium-sized (0.01 to 0.1%). This chain links TRBV20-1 with TRBJ1-2; maybe TRBD1 (5 bases). There are 15 residues in the CDR3. Trimming removed 3 bases at V and 7 bases at J, with 21 bases between. Germline loops: CDR1 DFQATT, CDR2 SNEGSKA (reference sequence). CDR3 DNA sequence: TGCAGTGCTAGTTCTCCGGGCGGCAGGGCGTCTGGCTACACCTTC. Its protein is CSASSPGGRASGYTF.

This clone was counted many times. The CDR3 DNA sequence: TGTGCCAGCAGTCAAGACAGACATCAGCCCCAGCATTTT. It yields the protein CASSQDRHQPQHF. V and J are TRBV6-1 and TRBJ1-5, with D possibly matching TRBD1 (5 bases). CDR1 and CDR2 from the germline V gene are MNHNS and SASEGT. The V end lost 5 bases, the J end lost 5 bases, and 10 bases lay between the germline ends. This CDR3 has 13 residues.

V gene TRBV7-8 combines with J gene TRBJ1-1; weak D call: TRBD1 (6 bases). The ends were cut back, 5 bases at V and 8 bases at J, with 18 bases in the middle. The germline gives CDR1 SGHVS, CDR2 FQNEAQ. The length of the CDR3 is 14 residues. The CDR3 loop reads CASSTAPPGAEAFF. In DNA, the CDR3 is TGTGCCAGCAGCACCGCTCCCCCGGGGGCCGAAGCTTTCTTT. Variable domain in full (rest from reference TRBV7-8 and TRBJ1-1): GAGVSQSPRYKVAKRGQDVALRCDPISGHVSLFWYQQALGQGPEFLTYFQNEAQLDKSGLPSDRFFAERPEGSVSTLKIQRTQQEDSAVYLCASSTAPPGAEAFFGQGTRLTVV.

Sample share makes this clone medium-sized. The chain has TRBV20-1 and TRBJ1-1, with D unresolved. Germline V CDR1 and CDR2: DFQATT, SNEGSKA (reference sequence). V lost 3 bases to trimming and J lost 5 bases, with 7 bases between them. The CDR3 totals 11 residues. The CDR3 DNA sequence: TGCAGTGCTAGTTGGCGTACTGAAGCTTTCTTT. Its protein product is CSASWRTEAFF.

Remarks on this clone: The junction shows a germline mismatch at one end, possibly a read error. The same CDR3 can be traced to other DNA sequences in this sample. J is TRBJ2-5 and V is TRBV5-1; TRBD2 might be the D (6 bases). CDR3 size: 15 residues. Germline CDR1 SGHRS, CDR2 YFSETQ. The CDR3 protein is CASSYPRTGSETQYF. CDR3 nucleotides: TGTGCCAGCAGCTACCCACGGACCGGGAGCGAGACCCAGTACTTC.

This clone has a handful of counts. The gene calls are TRBV27 and TRBJ2-7; D is possibly TRBD2 (5 bases). The CDR3 extends over 16 amino acids. Trimming left V 11 bases short and J 3 bases short, with 26 bases between. The germline CDR1 and CDR2 sequences are MNHEY and SMNVEV (reference sequence). Here the CDR3 DNA reads TGTGCCGGCGCTGCCCTCGGGGTAATTAATTTCTACGAGCAGTACTTC. This encodes CAGAALGVINFYEQYF.

This clone was seen a handful of times. V is TRBV6-1 and J is TRBJ1-5, with D uncertain. This CDR3 spans 15 amino acids. Trimming took off 7 bases at V and 5 bases at J, with 18 bases between the two ends. Germline CDR1 is MNHNS and CDR2 is SASEGT. The CDR3 sequence is CASTLRWGSDQPQHF. The DNA for the CDR3 is TGTGCCAGCACCCTACGGTGGGGTTCGGATCAGCCCCAGCATTTT.

V gene TRBV2 combines with J gene TRBJ2-2; maybe TRBD2 (5 bases). V dropped 6 bases and J dropped 8 bases, with 19 bases sitting between them. The CDR3 spans 15 residues. The V gene's germline CDR1 is SNHLY and CDR2 FYNNEI. CDR3 in DNA: TGTGCCAGCAGCATGAACGGGGAACGGGGAGGGGAGCTGTTTTTT. Amino acids: CASSMNGERGGELFF.